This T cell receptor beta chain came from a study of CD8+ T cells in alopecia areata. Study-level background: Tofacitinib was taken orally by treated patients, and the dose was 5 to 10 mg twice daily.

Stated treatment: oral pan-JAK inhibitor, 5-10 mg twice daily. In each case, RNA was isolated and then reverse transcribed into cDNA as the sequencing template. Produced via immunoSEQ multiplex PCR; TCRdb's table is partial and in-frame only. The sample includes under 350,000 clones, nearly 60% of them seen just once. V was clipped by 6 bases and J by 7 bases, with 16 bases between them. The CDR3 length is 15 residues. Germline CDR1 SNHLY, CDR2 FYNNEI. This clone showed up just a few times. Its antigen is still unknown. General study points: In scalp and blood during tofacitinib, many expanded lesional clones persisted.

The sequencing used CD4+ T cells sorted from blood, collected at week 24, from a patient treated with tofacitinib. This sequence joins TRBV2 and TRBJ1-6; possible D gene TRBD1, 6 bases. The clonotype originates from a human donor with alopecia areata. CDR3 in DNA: TGTGCCAGCAGGCCGAGGGGGGACACAAATTCACCCCTCCACTTT. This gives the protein CASRPRGDTNSPLHF.